This T cell receptor (beta chain) emerged from a study of CD8+ T cells in alopecia areata (dated by TCRdb to between 2018 and 2020). As for the study more broadly: Treated patients were enrolled in an open-label pilot trial of oral tofacitinib, 5 to 10 mg twice daily, for moderate-to-severe alopecia areata. Patients on tofacitinib were biopsied at baseline and after 4 and 24 weeks of treatment, and several of the patients also had a later scalp biopsy. Tofacitinib was given for 6 to 18 months, followed by 6 months of follow-up off drug to assess delayed response and recurrence. Disease severity in treated patients was measured with the SALT score, which quantifies the percentage of affected scalp surface area. Scalp clonality was compared across normal scalp (n=4), patchy alopecia areata scalp (n=8), and alopecia totalis/universalis scalp (n=8). TCRbeta CDR3 regions were amplified by immunoSEQ multiplex PCR using 35 Vbeta forward and 13 Jbeta reverse primers. The RNA source kit depended on sample type: the PAXgene miRNA kit for fixed scalp, the miRNeasy kit for PBMCs, and the RNeasy kit for mouse skin. In humans, TCRbeta sequencing was performed on scalp tissue and on sorted CD4+ and CD8+ peripheral blood T cells from healthy controls and from patients with patchy or totalis/universalis alopecia areata. The study used high-throughput TCRbeta sequencing to examine T cell clonal expansion in alopecia areata, in both the C3H/HeJ mouse model and human patients.

On the study overall, not on this receptor specifically: The treated cohort was small, with a single nonresponder, so links between baseline CD8+ expansion and response need larger studies. Unlike mouse skin, where gammadelta T cells dominate, normal human skin contains resident alphabeta T cells that get sequenced too, which complicates analysis of the scalp TCR repertoire. Tofacitinib significantly lowered scalp clonality and the number of expanded CD8+ clones among the top 100 scalp clones. Compared with normal scalp, lesional scalp, particularly in alopecia totalis/universalis, had higher clonality and more expanded CD8+ clones, which suggests antigenic drive. During tofacitinib treatment, many expanded lesional clones stuck around in both scalp and blood, and this persistence may partly explain why relapse happens after treatment is stopped. TCR sequences shared between patients were less clear than in mice, possibly partly because of HLA diversity in the patient population.

The CDR3 contains 18 residues, cysteine and phenylalanine counted. The only DNA kept is the CDR3, 54 bases in frame from the first base. Looking up the germline V gene yields CDR1 SGHTA and CDR2 FQGNSA. The junction shows trimming of 3 bases on V and 7 bases on J, plus 25 bases between the germline ends. Sample treatment or condition, as interpreted from the label and publication: oral pan-JAK inhibitor, 5-10 mg twice daily. Lesional scalp punch biopsies and peripheral blood were obtained from alopecia areata patients. PBMCs were isolated by density centrifugation and stained for CD3, CD4 and CD8, and CD4+ and CD8+ T cells were sorted on a FACSAria. The library was made by the immunoSEQ multiplex PCR assay. RNA was extracted from all samples and reverse transcribed into cDNA, which served as template for TCR sequencing. First-strand cDNA was synthesized with SuperScript III using a 2:1 mix of oligo-dT and random hexamers. A synthetic immune receptor repertoire was used to measure amplification bias, and any remaining bias was corrected computationally. In the authors' own workflow: Raw reads were preprocessed to remove errors, and CDR3 was defined by IMGT conventions from the conserved cysteine to phenylalanine. Clonality was computed as 1 minus the Shannon entropy, with the entropy normalized by log2 of the number of productive unique TCRs. Whether each scalp clone was CD4 or CD8 was inferred by checking scalp TCRbeta sequences against the CD4 and CD8 repertoires from sorted blood. TCRdb re-hosts the immuneACCESS table, in-frame sequences only. Its copies lack some clones; in the studies checked, an unresolved V gene accounts for under half of them, and the cause for the rest is not known. Clonal size and the V and J genes are those of that table, whereas D and trimming came from the DNA. This sample lists hundreds of thousands of clones; 60% were detected once. Around 0.92% of the sample belongs to the ten largest clones.

For this clone: Its specific antigen is unknown. The input lacks base qualities; no much larger clone sits a single base away.

This clonotype originated in a human donor with alopecia areata. Here the sequenced sample was CD4+ T cells sorted from blood, taken around week 52, from a patient treated with tofacitinib. The receptor chain draws on TRBV7-2 and TRBJ2-1; TRBD2 is perhaps the D gene, given 5 matching bases. The CDR3 corresponds to CASSFPLGRRMRVNEQFF. The bases read TGTGCCAGCAGCTTCCCGCTGGGGAGAAGGATGAGGGTGAATGAGCAGTTCTTC.